Detailed here is one T cell receptor (beta chain). These data come from a study of circulating and synovial CD4+ cells in juvenile arthritis. The method was immunoSEQ multiplex PCR; TCRdb's version includes in-frame clones alone and lacks a portion of them. The data hold approximately 36,000 clones, with approximately 94% observed a single time. Deletions cut 4 bases from V and 6 bases from J, with 15 bases between. The CDR3 is 14 amino acids. Germline V CDR1 and CDR2: SGHTA, FQGNSA. V is TRBV7-2 and J is TRBJ1-2, with a weak D call TRBD1 (5 bases). The sequence was collected from a human donor with juvenile idiopathic arthritis. Sequencing was carried out using CD4+ T cells from blood. The CDR3 nucleotides read TGTGCCAGCAGCTCATCTATGCGGGGGAATGGCTACACCTTC. Its protein is CASSSSMRGNGYTF.